This T cell receptor (beta chain) was profiled in a study of regulatory T cells in long-lasting Graves disease. This clonotype was counted at least ten times. Its specificity is not known. Stated time point: persistent/refractory GD, antithyroid drugs over 5 years with positive TRAb. Scientists built the TCR library using RNA that was extracted from PBMCs. General study points: TRBV28, TRBJ1-2 and TRBJ2-5 were segments that persistent disease favored. It was possible that the small sample size reduced accuracy.

The CDR3 is made up of 13 amino acids. J was trimmed by 2 bases and V by 8 bases; bases with no gene match: 6. Germline V gene lookup returns CDR1 SNHLY and CDR2 FYNNEI. Construction of TCR beta libraries relied on iRepertoire HTBI primers and on Arm-PCR targeting CDR3 regions. Under the authors' procedure: Among the samples, around 60 TRBV and around 15 TRBJ segments were identified. A single record per CDR3 protein comes from TCRdb applying MiXCR to the multiplex PCR reads. The V and J calls reflect TCRdb's pipeline rather than the authors' work. There are a few hundred thousand distinct CDR3 sequences in the sample; 20% to 25% occur only once, and approximately 26% lies in the top ten.

The sample was peripheral blood mononuclear cells (PBMCs), taken when the disease was refractory, from a patient treated with antithyroid drugs. This sequence joins TRBV2 and TRBJ2-7; 7 positions agree with TRBD1. The receptor's source is a female donor with Graves disease. DNA of the CDR3: TGTGCCAGCCTTTCTACAGGGGCCTACGAGCAGTACTTC. Protein: CASLSTGAYEQYF.